A single sample gave rise to the 32 T cell receptor beta chains below, sequenced in a study of T cells in Graves' hyperthyroidism and ophthalmopathy. There were TCR beta CDR3 regions amplified from RNA transcripts. HTBI primers were used for first-round RT-PCR of the TCR CDR3. TCRdb fed the multiplex PCR reads into MiXCR, producing one record per CDR3 protein. The table has 500,000 or so distinct CDR3 sequences, 17% seen once. The sequenced material came from blood. Receptors were obtained from a woman under 30 with Graves' ophthalmopathy.

V usage is TRBV11-3 and J usage is TRBJ1-1; 8 bases are a match to TRBD1. This CDR3 has 16 amino acids. The trim removed 5 bases at V and 3 bases at J, leaving 11 bases unmatched. Germline V gene lookup returns CDR1 SGHNT and CDR2 YENEEA. CDR3 nucleotide sequence: TGTGCCAGCAGCCACGGACAGGGCGGGGCGGACACTGAAGCTTTCTTT. Its protein product is CASSHGQGGADTEAFF.

This clonotype was picked up many times. Germline is not matched at one junction end, which may reflect a read error. CDR3 sequence reads: CASGGANTGELFF. DNA of the CDR3: TGCGCAAGCGGGGGAGCGAACACCGGGGAGCTGTTTTTT. This chain uses TRBV12-3 or TRBV12-4 with TRBJ2-2; 8 bases map to TRBD2. The CDR3 has 13 amino acids.

The J gene is TRBJ1-1, the V gene TRBV27; TRBD1 aligns across 11 bases. The germline V gene has CDR1 MNHEY and CDR2 SMNVEV (reference sequence). The CDR3 loop spans 17 amino acids. The trim removed 5 bases at V and 4 bases at J, leaving 12 bases unmatched. The CDR3 reads CASSLVPGTGGITEAFF. For the CDR3, the DNA is TGTGCCAGCAGTCTAGTCCCCGGGACAGGGGGAATCACTGAAGCTTTCTTT.

The chain combines TRBV7-2 with TRBJ2-3, with 8 bases matching TRBD2. V dropped 5 bases and J dropped 0; count of bases not matched to a gene: 19. CDR3 size: 20 residues. Looked up from germline, CDR1 is SGHTA and CDR2 is FQGNSA. CDR3 sequence reads: CASSHSGKSGGTTSTDTQYF. In DNA, the CDR3 is TGTGCCAGCAGCCATAGCGGGAAGAGCGGGGGAACGACTAGCACAGATACGCAGTATTTT.

This clonotype was counted at least ten times. The chain employs TRBV4-2 and TRBJ2-7, with TRBD2 identical over 7 bases. After removal of 3 bases from V and 7 bases from J, the junction contained 6 bases not matched to a gene. Germline lookup yields CDR1 LGHNA and CDR2 YNFKEQ. This CDR3 has 13 residues. Written as DNA, the CDR3 is TGTGCCAGCAGCCAGGGGACTACCACGGAGCAGTACTTC. Amino acids: CASSQGTTTEQYF.

This clonotype was detected many times. The rearrangement links TRBV28 to TRBJ1-1, with 8 bases lining up with TRBD1. Germline lookup yields CDR1 MDHEN and CDR2 SYDVKM. Germline trimming cut 1 base from V and 4 bases from J; bases unmatched to any gene: 11. This CDR3 has 17 residues. The CDR3 nucleotides are TGTGCCAGCAGTTTATTGCAACAGGGGGTCGCAGGCACTGAAGCTTTCTTT. This sequence encodes CASSLLQQGVAGTEAFF.

This clonotype was counted at least ten times. CDR3 loop: CASSYTPAGVGTEAFF. CDR3 in DNA: TGTGCCAGCAGTTACACCCCCGCAGGGGTGGGCACTGAAGCTTTCTTT. The chain joins TRBV6-2 or TRBV6-3 to TRBJ1-1, with D possibly TRBD1 on 6 matching bases. Germline V CDR1 and CDR2: MNHEY, SVGEGT. The CDR3 covers 16 residues. Trimming removed 2 bases at V and 4 bases at J, with 17 bases between.

This clonotype was recorded many times. The chain joins TRBV28 to TRBJ1-1, with TRBD1 matching 9 bases. V lost 4 bases to trimming and J lost 6 bases; unmatched junction nucleotides: 6. CDR1 and CDR2 from the germline V gene are MDHEN and SYDVKM. The CDR3 is made up of 14 amino acids. CDR3 protein: CASSYTGGGPEAFF. The CDR3 DNA reads as TGTGCCAGCAGTTACACAGGGGGCGGTCCTGAAGCTTTCTTT.

This clonotype was seen only a few times. The rearrangement uses TRBV27 and TRBJ1-1; 8 positions agree with TRBD1. V shed 8 bases and J 4 bases; nucleotides not matched to a gene: 12. CDR1 and CDR2 (germline): MNHEY, SMNVEV (reference sequence). The CDR3 contains 15 residues. CDR3 protein: CASSKTGAVATEAFF. CDR3 in DNA: TGTGCCAGCTCGAAGACAGGGGCTGTGGCCACTGAAGCTTTCTTT.

There are many counts of this clonotype. J is TRBJ2-3 and V is TRBV27, with no clear D. There are 15 residues in the CDR3. CDR1 MNHEY and CDR2 SMNVEV come from the germline V gene (reference sequence). V lost 5 bases to trimming and J lost 0 bases, with 12 bases between them. CDR3 sequence reads: CASSQGLGSTDTQYF. The CDR3 region has the DNA TGTGCCAGCAGTCAAGGGCTTGGGAGCACAGATACGCAGTATTTT.

The rearrangement uses TRBV4-2 and TRBJ2-2; D gene uncertain. Germline lookup yields CDR1 LGHNA and CDR2 YNFKEQ. The V gene lost 0 bases and the J gene lost 5 bases, with 10 bases spanning the gap. The CDR3 has 15 residues. CDR3 coding DNA: TGTGCCAGCAGCCAAGATATAGGTTTGACCGGGGAGCTGTTTTTT. It is translated as CASSQDIGLTGELFF.

At least ten counts were recorded for this clonotype. This chain links TRBV27 with TRBJ2-3; tentative D call: TRBD2 (5 bases). The V end lost 4 bases, the J end lost 7 bases, and 12 bases lay between the germline ends. Looked up from germline, CDR1 is MNHEY and CDR2 is SMNVEV (reference sequence). The CDR3 is 13 amino acids. The CDR3 coding sequence is TGTGCCAGCAGTTCTCGGGAATCGAATACGCAGTATTTT. The encoded protein is CASSSRESNTQYF.

This clonotype was counted many times. The CDR3 nucleotides are TGCAGTGCTAGAGATCTGGAGTATGACAGGGGGCGTTATTCAAGCTACACCTTC. Amino acid sequence: CSARDLEYDRGRYSSYTF. The genes are TRBV20-1 and TRBJ1-2; 10 positions match TRBD1. Per germline, CDR1 DFQATT and CDR2 SNEGSKA (reference sequence). This CDR3 is built from 18 residues. J lost 9 bases, V lost 0 bases, and 19 bases had no gene match.

The rearrangement uses TRBV19 and TRBJ2-3, with a weak D call TRBD1 (6 bases). The germline CDR1 and CDR2 sequences are LNHDA and SQIVND (reference sequence). The CDR3 extends over 14 amino acids. Trimming stripped 2 bases from V and 2 bases from J, with 8 bases between. CDR3 sequence reads: CASSITGNTDTQYF. The CDR3 DNA is TGTGCCAGTAGTATAACAGGGAACACAGATACGCAGTATTTT.

The rearrangement uses TRBV30 and TRBJ1-2; unclear D gene. CDR3 size: 12 residues. CDR1 and CDR2 from the germline V gene are GTSNPN and SVGIG (reference sequence). Trimming removed 0 bases from V and 6 bases from J, with 8 bases in between. The CDR3 is CAWSVAMDGYTF. CDR3 DNA sequence: TGTGCCTGGAGTGTAGCGATGGATGGCTACACCTTC.

This clonotype appeared a few times. The J gene is TRBJ1-2, the V gene TRBV29-1; no reliable D call. V was pared by 5 bases and J by 1 base, with 14 bases between. The germline V gene has CDR1 SQVTM and CDR2 ANQGSEA. The CDR3 has 14 residues. The CDR3 reads CSVSTRNLNYGYTF. CDR3 nucleotides: TGCAGCGTTTCTACGCGGAACCTTAACTATGGCTACACCTTC.

The chain couples TRBV9 to TRBJ2-6; D could derive from TRBD1 or TRBD2 (5 bases each). Between the trimmed V and J ends, which lost 3 bases and 15 bases, there was a span of 28 bases. This CDR3 comprises 17 residues. CDR1 is SGDLS and CDR2 is YYNGEE in the germline V gene. The CDR3 sequence is CASSETGRPAVYDSLTF. Here the CDR3 DNA reads TGTGCCAGCAGCGAGACGGGACGACCCGCAGTGTACGACAGCCTGACTTTC.

This clonotype was detected only a few times. J is TRBJ2-3 and V is TRBV10-2; 7 bases map to TRBD2. CDR1 and CDR2 from the germline V gene are WSHSY and SAAADI. V was pared by 6 bases and J by 0 bases, with 6 bases of the junction left unmatched. The CDR3 length is 15 residues. The CDR3 protein is CASRDPSGSTDTQYF. CDR3 DNA sequence: TGCGCCAGCAGGGACCCTAGCGGCAGCACAGATACGCAGTATTTT.

The chain employs TRBV2 and TRBJ2-7; D possibly matches TRBD1 or TRBD2 (5 bases each). In germline, CDR1 is SNHLY, CDR2 FYNNEI. Trimming removed 1 base from V and 3 bases from J, with 34 bases in between. The CDR3 contains 22 residues. DNA of the CDR3: TGTGCCAGCAGTGAAGTGGGTGGGGATCTAGGGACGTCCCTCACCCCCCTCTACGAGCAGTACTTC. This gives the protein CASSEVGGDLGTSLTPLYEQYF.

This clonotype was seen a single time. Given a much more abundant clone one base away, this may be a read error. J is TRBJ1-4 and V is TRBV7-8; D gene ambiguous. The CDR3 runs 14 residues. CDR1 SGHVS and CDR2 FQNEAQ come from the germline V gene. The DNA of the CDR3 is TGTGCCAGCAGCTTAAGCGCAACTAATGAAAGACTGTTTTTT. Translating gives CASSLSATNERLFF.

The CDR3 is CASSLSQGHSPLHF. CDR3 sequence (DNA): TGTGCCAGCAGTTTAAGCCAGGGACACTCACCCCTCCACTTT. J is TRBJ1-6 and V is TRBV12-3 or TRBV12-4, with TRBD1 as a possible D gene (6 bases). Deletions cut 2 bases from V and 10 bases from J, with 12 bases between. This CDR3 is built from 14 residues.

This clonotype was observed a handful of times. The chain recombines TRBV7-3 with TRBJ1-3; no definite D call. Trimming shortened V by 5 bases and J by 0 bases, and 14 bases separated the two germline ends. CDR3 size: 16 residues. CDR1 and CDR2 (germline): SGHTA, FQGTGA. In nucleotides, the CDR3 is TGTGCCAGCAGCCCGACGGGGAGTGGCTCTGGAAACACCATATATTTT. Amino acid sequence: CASSPTGSGSGNTIYF.

This clonotype was found many times. The gene calls are TRBV27 and TRBJ1-2, with D tentatively TRBD1 (5 bases). V lost 3 bases, J lost 3 bases, and 8 bases lay in between. The CDR3 consists of 13 residues. Germline CDR1 is MNHEY and CDR2 is SMNVEV (reference sequence). The CDR3 DNA reads TGTGCCAGCAGTTTTGGCAGGGACTATGGCTACACCTTC. It yields the protein CASSFGRDYGYTF.

This clonotype was observed a handful of times. The J gene is TRBJ2-5, the V gene TRBV6-1; 9 bases agree with TRBD2. The junction had 18 bases not matched to a gene; V was cut back by 6 bases and J by 7 bases. CDR3 length equals 17 residues. CDR1 and CDR2 from the germline V gene are MNHNS and SASEGT. CDR3 bases: TGTGCCAGCAGCTTTTACCAGCGGGGGGTTTCCAGGGGGACCCAGTACTTC. Translated, it gives CASSFYQRGVSRGTQYF.

This clonotype came up many times. V is TRBV12-3 or TRBV12-4 and J is TRBJ1-1, with D uncertain. The length of the CDR3 is 13 residues. Trimming cost V 6 bases and J 3 bases, with 11 bases left between them. The CDR3 DNA reads TGTGCCAGCAGCGACGGGTCGGACACTGAAGCTTTCTTT. Its protein is CASSDGSDTEAFF.

This clonotype was seen repeatedly, ten times or more. The V call is TRBV6-1, the J call TRBJ2-2, with TRBD1 matching over 8 bases. V lost 6 bases and J lost 8; bases outside the gene matches: 17. The CDR3 runs 17 residues. Germline-derived CDR1 and CDR2 are MNHNS and SASEGT. Written as DNA, the CDR3 is TGTGCCAGCAGCCCCACCCTGGCCAGGGGGCGCATAGGGGAGCTGTTTTTT. Amino acids: CASSPTLARGRIGELFF.

This chain links TRBV4-3 with TRBJ2-7, with D possibly being TRBD2 (5 bases). Per the germline V gene, CDR1 is LGHNA and CDR2 is YSLEER. This CDR3 spans 15 amino acids. V lost 2 bases and J lost 3, with 14 bases in between. The CDR3 DNA is TGCGCCAGCAGCCAAATAGCGTCCGGGGTCTACGAGCAGTACTTC. As protein: CASSQIASGVYEQYF.

This clonotype was counted at least ten times. The rearrangement links TRBV7-2 to TRBJ2-1, with 7 bases that match TRBD2. Germline assignment: CDR1 SGHTA and CDR2 FQGNSA. The V gene end was trimmed by 2 bases and the J gene end by 0 bases; junction bases not matched to a gene: 1. The length of the CDR3 is 15 residues. The CDR3: CASSLLADSYNEQFF. The CDR3, as DNA: TGTGCCAGCAGCTTACTAGCGGACTCCTACAATGAGCAGTTCTTC. Complete variable domain (other parts from reference TRBV7-2 and TRBJ2-1): GAGVSQSPSNKVTEKGKDVELRCDPISGHTALYWYRQSLGQGLEFLIYFQGNSAPDKSGLPSDRFSAERTGGSVSTLTIQRTQQEDSAVYLCASSLLADSYNEQFFGPGTRLTVL.

This clonotype appeared a single time. The chain links TRBV7-7 to TRBJ1-1; 10 bases align to TRBD1. Per the germline V gene, CDR1 is SSHAT and CDR2 is FNYEAQ (reference sequence). The CDR3 totals 19 residues. The CDR3 spells CSSSSLAPRTGGSDTEAFF. The CDR3, as DNA: TGTTCTAGCAGCTCCTTAGCCCCTCGGACAGGGGGTAGTGATACTGAAGCTTTCTTT.

This clonotype was detected many times. V and J are TRBV12-3 or TRBV12-4 and TRBJ2-7, with 13 bases that match TRBD2. CDR3 length equals 15 residues. V gave up 6 bases and J gave up 2 bases; unmatched junction bases: 4. The CDR3 spells CASRLGTSGTYEQYF. CDR3 nucleotides: TGTGCCAGCAGACTCGGGACTAGCGGGACCTACGAGCAGTACTTC.

A note on this clonotype: A read error may explain this, as a much larger clone is one base away. The rearrangement uses TRBV29-1 and TRBJ1-1; weak D call: TRBD1 (5 bases). Per germline, CDR1 SQVTM and CDR2 ANQGSEA. The CDR3 extends over 14 amino acids. The CDR3 sequence is CSVERGAMNTEALF. DNA of the CDR3: TGCAGCGTTGAAAGGGGAGCCATGAACACTGAAGCTCTCTTT.

The chain couples TRBV6-4 to TRBJ1-5; D unresolved. Germline assignment: CDR1 MRHNA and CDR2 SNTAGT. The length of the CDR3 is 16 residues. Trimming removed 0 bases from V and 9 bases from J, with 18 bases in between. This chain's CDR3 is CASSDSIRVVFWPQHF. The CDR3, as DNA: TGTGCCAGCAGTGACTCGATTAGGGTTGTTTTTTGGCCCCAGCATTTT.